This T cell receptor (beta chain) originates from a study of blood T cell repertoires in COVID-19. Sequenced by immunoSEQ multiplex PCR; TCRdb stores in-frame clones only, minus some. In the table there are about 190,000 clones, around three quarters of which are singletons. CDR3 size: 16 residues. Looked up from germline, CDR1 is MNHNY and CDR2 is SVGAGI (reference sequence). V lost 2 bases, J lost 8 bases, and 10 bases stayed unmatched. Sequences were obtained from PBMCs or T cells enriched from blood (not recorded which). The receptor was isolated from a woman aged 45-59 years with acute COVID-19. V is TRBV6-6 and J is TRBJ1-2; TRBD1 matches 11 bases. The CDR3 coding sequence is TGTGCCAGCAGTTACGGGGAGGGACAGGGGGTCGGAGGCTACACCTTC. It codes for CASSYGEGQGVGGYTF.